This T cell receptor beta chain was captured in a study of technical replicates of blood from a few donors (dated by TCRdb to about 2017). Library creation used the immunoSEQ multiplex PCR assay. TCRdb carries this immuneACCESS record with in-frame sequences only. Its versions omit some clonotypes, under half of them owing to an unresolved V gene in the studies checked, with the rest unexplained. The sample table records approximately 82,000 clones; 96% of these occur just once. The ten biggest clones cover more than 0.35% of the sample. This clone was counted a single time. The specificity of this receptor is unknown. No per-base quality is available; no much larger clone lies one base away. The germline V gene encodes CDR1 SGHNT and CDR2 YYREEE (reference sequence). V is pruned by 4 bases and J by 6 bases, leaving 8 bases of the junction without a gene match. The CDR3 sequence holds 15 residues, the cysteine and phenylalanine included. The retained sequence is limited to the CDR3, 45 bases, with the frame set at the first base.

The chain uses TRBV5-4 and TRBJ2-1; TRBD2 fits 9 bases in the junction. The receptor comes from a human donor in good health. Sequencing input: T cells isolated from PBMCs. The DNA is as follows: TGTGCCAGCAGCCTGCTGGAGCGGGAGGTCAATGAGCAGTTCTTC. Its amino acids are CASSLLEREVNEQFF.